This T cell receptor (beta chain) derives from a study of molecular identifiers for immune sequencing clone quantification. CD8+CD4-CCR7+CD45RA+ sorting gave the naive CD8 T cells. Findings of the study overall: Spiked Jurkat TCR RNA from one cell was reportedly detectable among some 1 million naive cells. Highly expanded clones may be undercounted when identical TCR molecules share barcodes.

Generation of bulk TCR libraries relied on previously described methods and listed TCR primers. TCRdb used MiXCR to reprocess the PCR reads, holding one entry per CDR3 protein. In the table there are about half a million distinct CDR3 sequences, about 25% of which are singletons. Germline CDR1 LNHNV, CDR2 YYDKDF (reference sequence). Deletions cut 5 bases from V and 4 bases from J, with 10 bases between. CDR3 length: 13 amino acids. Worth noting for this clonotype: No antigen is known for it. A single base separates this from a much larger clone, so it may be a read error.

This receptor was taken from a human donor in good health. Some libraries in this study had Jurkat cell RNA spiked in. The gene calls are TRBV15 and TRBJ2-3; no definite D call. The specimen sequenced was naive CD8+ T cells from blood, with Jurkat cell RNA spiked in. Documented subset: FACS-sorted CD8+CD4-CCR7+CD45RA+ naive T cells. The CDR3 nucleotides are TGTGCCACCAGCGCTCGGAATGCAGATACGCAGTATTTT. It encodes CATSARNADTQYF.